The 29 T cell receptor beta chains below come from one sample, sequenced in a study of technical replicates of blood from a few donors. Assay: immunoSEQ multiplex PCR; the TCRdb copy retains only in-frame clones and omits some. This sample has over 85,000 clones, with about 96% found just once. The sequenced material came from T cells isolated from PBMCs. These receptors originate from a human donor in good health.

The chain combines TRBV10-3 with TRBJ2-3, with D perhaps matching TRBD1 (5 bases). This CDR3 contains 15 residues. Trimming pared 7 bases from V and 6 bases from J, leaving 20 bases between. Germline V gene lookup returns CDR1 ENHRY and CDR2 SYGVKD. The CDR3 sequence is CAIKDPLADMDTQYF. Written as DNA, the CDR3 is TGTGCCATCAAGGACCCCCTGGCGGACATGGATACGCAGTATTTT.

As DNA, the CDR3 is TGTGCCAGCAGTTACTCATGGGGGCAGGAGGCCGGGGAGCTGTTTTTT. Its protein product is CASSYSWGQEAGELFF. The chain has TRBV6-5 and TRBJ2-2, with a weak D call TRBD1 (6 bases). V was pared by 0 bases and J by 6 bases, with 14 bases between. The CDR3 length is 16 residues. Germline lookup yields CDR1 MNHEY and CDR2 SVGAGI.

The chain is built from TRBV7-8 and TRBJ2-7; TRBD2 agrees at 9 bases. Trimming cost V 5 bases and J 2 bases; bases outside gene matches: 13. The germline CDR1 and CDR2 sequences are SGHVS and FQNEAQ. The CDR3 runs 17 residues. The CDR3 is CASSPDGQREVPYEQYF. For the CDR3, the DNA is TGTGCCAGCAGCCCGGACGGCCAGCGGGAGGTGCCCTACGAGCAGTACTTC.

The chain is built from TRBV2 and TRBJ2-6; perhaps TRBD2 as D (5 bases). The CDR3 is 14 residues long. The V end was cut by 6 bases, the J end by 0 bases, with 6 bases between. Germline V gene sequence: CDR1 SNHLY, CDR2 FYNNEI. The CDR3, as DNA: TGTGCCAGCAGCGGGGACTCTGGGGCCAACGTCCTGACTTTC. Encoded protein: CASSGDSGANVLTF.

The gene calls are TRBV10-3 and TRBJ2-1, with D perhaps matching TRBD1 (6 bases). Per the germline V gene, CDR1 is ENHRY and CDR2 is SYGVKD. CDR3 length: 13 residues. V was clipped by 6 bases and J by 5 bases, with 11 bases between them. The CDR3 DNA follows: TGTGCCATCAGCCCGGGACACAACAATGAGCAGTTCTTC. Residues: CAISPGHNNEQFF.

This rearrangement joins TRBV5-1 to TRBJ1-2, with 9 positions matching TRBD1. This CDR3 comprises 15 residues. The V gene's germline CDR1 is SGHRS and CDR2 YFSETQ. The J segment lost 5 bases and the V segment lost 0 bases, leaving 5 bases of the junction unmatched. The CDR3 region is CASSLGRQGEYGYTF. CDR3 nucleotide sequence: TGCGCCAGCAGCTTGGGAAGACAGGGGGAATATGGCTACACCTTC.

This chain uses TRBV30 with TRBJ1-1; no reliable D call. V was pared by 4 bases and J by 7 bases, with 7 bases between. This CDR3 has 10 residues. CDR1 and CDR2 from the germline V gene are GTSNPN and SVGIG (reference sequence). The CDR3 sequence is CAWKRVEAFF. For the CDR3, the DNA is TGTGCCTGGAAACGGGTTGAAGCTTTCTTT.

The V and J genes are TRBV2 and TRBJ2-7; D is uncertain. Trimming left V 4 bases short and J 3 bases short, with 7 bases between. Germline V gives CDR1 SNHLY, CDR2 FYNNEI. The CDR3 has 12 residues. The CDR3 is CASSGAYYEQYF. As DNA, the CDR3 is TGTGCCAGCAGTGGGGCCTACTACGAGCAGTACTTC.

CDR3 protein: CASSWGLAGPSGDEQFF. CDR3 nucleotides: TGTGCCAGCAGCTGGGGACTAGCGGGACCCTCAGGGGATGAGCAGTTCTTC. The V call is TRBV5-8, the J call TRBJ2-1; 13 bases match TRBD2. With V trimmed by 3 bases and J by 8 bases, 11 bases remained unmatched. CDR3 length equals 17 residues. The V gene's germline CDR1 is SGHTS and CDR2 YDEGEE.

The chain is built from TRBV6-1 and TRBJ2-1; a possible D gene is TRBD2 (6 bases). CDR1 and CDR2 from the germline V gene are MNHNS and SASEGT. This CDR3 has 13 residues. V dropped 6 bases and J dropped 9 bases, with 15 bases sitting between them. CDR3 DNA sequence: TGTGCCAGCAGAATAGAGCAGGGAGGTGAGCAGTTCTTC. It is translated as CASRIEQGGEQFF.

The CDR3 reads CASTRTGNTEAFF. CDR3 DNA: TGCGCCAGCACCCGAACGGGGAACACTGAAGCTTTCTTT. The chain recombines TRBV5-1 with TRBJ1-1; D gene unclear. CDR1 SGHRS and CDR2 YFSETQ come from the germline V gene. This CDR3 has 13 residues. Trimming left V 6 bases short and J 1 base short, with 10 bases between.

V usage is TRBV7-2 and J usage is TRBJ2-1, with D unresolved. V lost 1 base, J lost 11 bases, and 9 bases lay in between. This CDR3 region has 12 residues. Germline CDR1 SGHTA, CDR2 FQGNSA. The CDR3 bases are TGTGCCAGCAGCTTAGGAGGATACCAGCAGTTCTTC. This sequence encodes CASSLGGYQQFF.

This chain connects TRBV9 to TRBJ2-1, with TRBD2 as a possible D gene (6 bases). The V gene's germline CDR1 is SGDLS and CDR2 YYNGEE. The V and J ends lost 4 bases and 0 bases respectively, with 23 bases between them. The CDR3 extends over 19 amino acids. The CDR3 is CASSRIAVEGMGSYNEQFF. CDR3 bases: TGTGCCAGCAGCCGTATAGCGGTTGAGGGAATGGGCTCCTACAATGAGCAGTTCTTC.

The chain carries TRBV7-8 and TRBJ2-1; maybe TRBD2 (6 bases). The CDR3 loop spans 15 amino acids. V lost 5 bases to trimming and J lost 2 bases, with 13 bases between them. The germline gives CDR1 SGHVS, CDR2 FQNEAQ. CDR3 nucleotides: TGTGCCAGCAGCCCGGGAGAAGTTGCCTACAATGAGCAGTTCTTC. It translates to CASSPGEVAYNEQFF.

This chain links TRBV4-1 with TRBJ1-2; D is possibly TRBD1 (6 bases). V shed 1 base and J shed 8 bases, with 17 bases lying between them. This CDR3 spans 15 amino acids. Germline lookup yields CDR1 MGHRA and CDR2 YSYEKL. CDR3 region: CASSQVLQGTTGYTF. In DNA, the CDR3 is TGCGCCAGCAGCCAAGTCTTACAGGGCACGACAGGCTACACCTTC.

Only one count was recorded for this clone. The chain employs TRBV10-3 and TRBJ2-4; D is unclear. Germline CDR1 reads ENHRY; CDR2 reads SYGVKD. V was shortened by 0 bases and J by 0 bases, with 6 bases between the two germline ends. The CDR3 has 15 amino acids. DNA of the CDR3: TGTGCCATCAGTGAGTCAGAACTAGCCAAAAACATTCAGTACTTC. Translation gives CAISESELAKNIQYF.

The V call is TRBV9, the J call TRBJ2-7; 15 positions match TRBD2. There are 17 residues in the CDR3. CDR1 and CDR2 from the germline V gene are SGDLS and YYNGEE. V was pared by 4 bases and J by 7 bases, with 12 bases of the junction left unmatched. CDR3 nucleotides: TGTGCCAGCAGCCCCGGACTAGCGGGAGGGGTAATGTTAGAGCAGTACTTC. Protein product: CASSPGLAGGVMLEQYF.

This clone was picked up one time. The genes are TRBV30 and TRBJ2-3, with 12 bases matching TRBD2. The germline gives CDR1 GTSNPN, CDR2 SVGIG (reference sequence). V lost 0 bases, J lost 7 bases, and 8 bases stayed unmatched. The CDR3 consists of 16 residues. The DNA for the CDR3 is TGTGCCTGGAGTGTAAGCGGACTAGCGGGAAATCATACGCAGTATTTT. Translation gives CAWSVSGLAGNHTQYF.

The chain couples TRBV9 to TRBJ2-2, with TRBD2 matching over 12 bases. This CDR3 spans 18 amino acids. The germline gives CDR1 SGDLS, CDR2 YYNGEE. V dropped 2 bases and J dropped 3; count of bases not matched to a gene: 8. The CDR3 DNA reads TGTGCCAGCAGCGTTCACGAACTAGCGGGAGGTTACACCGGGGAGCTGTTTTTT. The encoded protein is CASSVHELAGGYTGELFF.

This chain joins TRBV5-1 and TRBJ2-3; 7 positions agree with TRBD1. The CDR3 loop spans 16 amino acids. CDR1 and CDR2 (germline): SGHRS, YFSETQ. Trimming took 4 bases from V and 2 from J; bases not matched to a gene: 10. The CDR3 protein is CASSIEQGLLTDTQYF. CDR3 nucleotides: TGCGCCAGCAGCATAGAACAGGGGCTACTCACAGATACGCAGTATTTT.

The genes are TRBV5-8 and TRBJ1-1; possibly TRBD1 for D (5 bases). The CDR3 has 14 residues. V was cut by 4 bases and J by 4 bases, with 14 bases left in between. Germline V gene lookup returns CDR1 SGHTS and CDR2 YDEGEE. The CDR3 DNA reads TGTGCCAGCAGCAGAGGACAAATTGGCACTGAAGCTTTCTTT. As protein: CASSRGQIGTEAFF.

J is TRBJ2-7 and V is TRBV9; the match to TRBD2 covers 12 bases. After removal of 3 bases from V and 2 bases from J, the junction contained 6 bases not matched to a gene. Germline V gene lookup returns CDR1 SGDLS and CDR2 YYNGEE. This CDR3 region has 16 residues. CDR3: CASSGTSGASPYEQYF. The CDR3 DNA reads as TGTGCCAGCAGCGGGACTAGCGGGGCTAGTCCCTACGAGCAGTACTTC.

CDR3 DNA sequence: TGCAGCGTTGAACAGGGGCCCCACGAGCAGTACTTC. It encodes CSVEQGPHEQYF. This sequence joins TRBV29-1 and TRBJ2-7; possibly TRBD1 for D (6 bases). Germline values: CDR1 SQVTM, CDR2 ANQGSEA. Trimming left V 2 bases short and J 5 bases short, with 10 bases between. The CDR3 has 12 residues.

This clone was detected only once. This sequence joins TRBV5-1 and TRBJ1-5; D might be TRBD1 (6 bases). Looked up from germline, CDR1 is SGHRS and CDR2 is YFSETQ. The CDR3 runs to 15 residues. The V and J ends lost 4 bases and 4 bases respectively, with 15 bases between them. The chain's CDR3 is CASSRAGTSNQPQHF. The CDR3 bases are TGCGCCAGCAGCCGCGCCGGGACATCTAATCAGCCCCAGCATTTT.

This clone was recorded once. The chain has TRBV5-6 and TRBJ1-2, with TRBD1 matching over 10 bases. Germline CDR1 and CDR2: SGHDT and YYEEEE. The CDR3 loop spans 16 amino acids. J gave up 5 bases and V 3 bases, and 10 bases lay outside the gene matches. The CDR3 here is CASSYRTGGSEYGYTF. The CDR3 coding sequence is TGTGCCAGCAGCTACAGGACAGGGGGTTCTGAATATGGCTACACCTTC.

This clone has a single count. The genes are TRBV11-2 and TRBJ2-7; 8 bases fit TRBD1. The CDR3 has 15 amino acids. The germline V gene encodes CDR1 SGHAT and CDR2 FQNNGV. J gave up 2 bases and V 4 bases, and 7 bases lay outside the gene matches. CDR3 region: CASSSSGTGTYEQYF. The DNA for the CDR3 is TGTGCCAGCAGCTCCTCCGGGACAGGTACCTACGAGCAGTACTTC.

CDR3 sequence: CASSFAPVIMNTEAFF. In DNA, the CDR3 is TGTGCCAGCAGCTTCGCCCCGGTTATCATGAACACTGAAGCTTTCTTT. V gene TRBV7-2 combines with J gene TRBJ1-1; D is uncertain. CDR1 and CDR2 (germline): SGHTA, FQGNSA. V was trimmed by 3 bases and J by 0 bases, leaving 14 bases between them. The CDR3 sequence is 16 residues long.

The chain uses TRBV19 and TRBJ2-7, with D perhaps TRBD1 (5 bases). V lost 6 bases and J 0 bases, leaving 18 bases between the germline ends. Germline V gives CDR1 LNHDA, CDR2 SQIVND (reference sequence). The CDR3 spans 16 residues. Here the CDR3 reads CASSKGFGATSYEQYF. The DNA for the CDR3 is TGTGCCAGTAGCAAGGGGTTCGGCGCTACCTCCTACGAGCAGTACTTC.

This clone was observed a single time. The CDR3: CASSQGTGSGNTIYF. CDR3 nucleotide sequence: TGCGCCAGCAGCCAAGGAACAGGCTCTGGAAACACCATATATTTT. The J gene is TRBJ1-3, the V gene TRBV4-3, with TRBD1 as a possible D gene (5 bases). Trimming took 1 base from V and 0 from J, leaving 7 bases between them. This CDR3 is built from 15 residues. The germline gives CDR1 LGHNA, CDR2 YSLEER.